The clone carrying this T cell receptor beta chain has a single count. Its antigen is currently unknown. This specimen belongs to a study of cytomegalovirus exposure and HLA in healthy donors. Study results and limitations: Rarity held for most TCR sequences, but there were some public TCRs that occurred in many donors.

The CDR3 runs 16 residues. The germline gives CDR1 SGDLS, CDR2 YYNGEE. Germline trimming cut 0 bases from V and 6 bases from J; bases unmatched to any gene: 9. Sequencing used immunoSEQ multiplex PCR; TCRdb keeps in-frame clones, though not all of them. The sample has 100,000 to 150,000 clones; about nine tenths are singletons. The sequence came from a woman aged 18-30 years in good health and CMV-seronegative. Sequencing used PBMCs. This chain links TRBV9 with TRBJ2-3, with 8 positions matching TRBD2. The DNA for the CDR3 is TGTGCCAGCAGCGTAGGGAGAGGAGCGGGAGCTGATACGCAGTATTTT. This encodes CASSVGRGAGADTQYF.